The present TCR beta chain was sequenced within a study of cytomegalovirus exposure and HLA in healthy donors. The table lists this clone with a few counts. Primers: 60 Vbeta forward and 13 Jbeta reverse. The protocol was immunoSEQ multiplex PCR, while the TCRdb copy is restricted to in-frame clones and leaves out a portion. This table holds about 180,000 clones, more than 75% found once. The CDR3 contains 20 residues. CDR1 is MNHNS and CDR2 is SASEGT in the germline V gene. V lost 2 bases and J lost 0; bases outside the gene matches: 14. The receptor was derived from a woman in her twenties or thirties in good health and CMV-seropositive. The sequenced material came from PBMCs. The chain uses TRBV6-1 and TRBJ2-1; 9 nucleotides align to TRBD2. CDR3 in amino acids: CASSELGQAGGFSSYNEQFF. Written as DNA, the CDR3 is TGTGCCAGCAGTGAACTTGGACAAGCGGGGGGCTTTAGCTCCTACAATGAGCAGTTCTTC.